Shown below are 31 T cell receptor beta chains from a single sample sequenced in a study of blood T cell repertoires in COVID-19. Profiling relied on immunoSEQ multiplex PCR, and the TCRdb table lists in-frame clones only, not all of them. The sample shows some 88,000 clones, about 90% of them seen only once. Sequenced input: peripheral blood. These receptors all stem from a human donor with active COVID-19. The donor label of this sample is uncertain.

The chain employs TRBV7-9 and TRBJ2-7; 7 nucleotides agree with TRBD1. The CDR3 is made up of 13 amino acids. Trimming removed 4 bases from V and 3 bases from J; junction bases left unmatched: 3. Per the germline V gene, CDR1 is SEHNR and CDR2 is FQNEAQ (reference sequence). The CDR3 DNA is TGTGCCAGCAGCTCGGGACAGATCTACGAGCAGTACTTC. It is translated as CASSSGQIYEQYF.

In the case of this clone: Additional DNA sequences in this sample encode the identical CDR3. The gene calls are TRBV3-1 (or the pseudogene TRBV3-2) and TRBJ1-3, with D hard to call. The germline V gene has CDR1 LGHDT and CDR2 YNNKEL (reference sequence). V lost 0 bases and J 0 bases, leaving 6 bases between the germline ends. This CDR3 comprises 15 residues. The chain's CDR3 is CASSQDLLSGNTIYF. The CDR3, as DNA: TGTGCCAGCAGCCAAGATTTACTCTCTGGAAACACCATATATTTT.

The table lists this clone with a count of one. The chain couples TRBV28 to TRBJ2-1; D not resolved. This CDR3 has 11 residues. CDR1 and CDR2 (germline): MDHEN, SYDVKM. V dropped 7 bases and J dropped 4 bases, with 5 bases sitting between them. In nucleotides, the CDR3 is TGTGCCAGCATCCGTTACAATGAGCAGTTCTTC. Translated: CASIRYNEQFF. Together with reference TRBV28 and TRBJ2-1, the CDR3 gives the full variable domain: DVKVTQSSRYLVKRTGEKVFLECVQDMDHENMFWYRQDPGLGLRLIYFSYDVKMKEKGDIPEGYSVSREKKERFSLILESASTNQTSMYLCASIRYNEQFFGPGTRLTVL.

This rearrangement joins TRBV20-1 to TRBJ1-5; D remains ambiguous. Germline CDR1 reads DFQATT; CDR2 reads SNEGSKA (reference sequence). V was trimmed by 3 bases and J by 2 bases, leaving 17 bases between them. This CDR3 has 16 residues. The CDR3 DNA is TGCAGTGCTAGTATGGCAGCCCATAGCGGCAATCAGCCCCAGCATTTT. Its translation is CSASMAAHSGNQPQHF.

This clone was seen only a few times. The rearrangement uses TRBV4-2 and TRBJ2-1; no clear D gene. Germline-derived CDR1 and CDR2 are LGHNA and YNFKEQ. V shed 0 bases and J shed 6 bases, with 12 bases lying between them. The CDR3 length is 15 residues. In DNA, the CDR3 is TGTGCCAGCAGCCAAGATCTGGCGGAGACCAATGAGCAGTTCTTC. As protein: CASSQDLAETNEQFF.

The CDR3 loop reads CASRRGSNTQYF. DNA of the CDR3: TGTGCCAGCAGACGAGGGAGCAATACGCAGTATTTT. The J gene is TRBJ2-3, the V gene TRBV27; weak D call: TRBD2 (5 bases). Looked up from germline, CDR1 is MNHEY and CDR2 is SMNVEV (reference sequence). V was clipped by 6 bases and J by 7 bases, with 11 bases between them. This CDR3 contains 12 residues.

The genes are TRBV5-4 and TRBJ2-7; D might be TRBD1 (6 bases). The germline gives CDR1 SGHNT, CDR2 YYREEE (reference sequence). Between the trimmed V and J ends, which lost 0 bases and 0 bases, there was a span of 10 bases. The CDR3 totals 15 residues. CDR3: CASSLGTAPSYEQYF. Here the CDR3 DNA reads TGTGCCAGCAGCTTGGGGACAGCCCCCTCCTACGAGCAGTACTTC. The full variable domain, in which reference TRBV5-4 and TRBJ2-7 provide the parts outside the CDR3, is ETGVTQSPTHLIKTRGQQVTLRCSSQSGHNTVSWYQQALGQGPQFIFQYYREEENGRGNFPPRFSGLQFPNYSSELNVNALELDDSALYLCASSLGTAPSYEQYFGPGTRLTVT.

The gene calls are TRBV4-2 and TRBJ1-3; possibly TRBD1 for D (6 bases). The CDR3 spans 15 residues. V was cut by 0 bases and J by 4 bases, with 10 bases left in between. Per the germline V gene, CDR1 is LGHNA and CDR2 is YNFKEQ. This chain's CDR3 is CASSQEDRSGNTIYF. CDR3 sequence (DNA): TGTGCCAGCAGCCAAGAGGACAGATCAGGAAACACCATATATTTT.

The rearrangement links TRBV5-4 to TRBJ2-3, with 7 bases aligning to TRBD1. Per the germline V gene, CDR1 is SGHNT and CDR2 is YYREEE (reference sequence). This CDR3 region has 15 residues. With 4 bases clipped from V and 3 bases from J, the junction kept 8 bases outside the gene matches. CDR3 nucleotide sequence: TGTGCCAGCAGCGCCCCAGGGGGAATGACAGATACGCAGTATTTT. It specifies CASSAPGGMTDTQYF.

This clone was observed once. The chain is built from TRBV2 and TRBJ1-4; 8 nucleotides match TRBD1. Per germline, CDR1 SNHLY and CDR2 FYNNEI. The V gene end was trimmed by 7 bases and the J gene end by 3 bases; junction bases not matched to a gene: 10. The CDR3 is 16 amino acids. CDR3 loop: CASKIPDRAANEKLFF. The CDR3 DNA reads TGTGCCAGCAAAATACCGGACAGGGCAGCTAATGAAAAACTGTTTTTT.

This chain connects TRBV2 to TRBJ2-1; 8 bases align to TRBD2. This CDR3 contains 16 residues. Germline V gene data show CDR1 as SNHLY and CDR2 as FYNNEI. The junction had 8 bases not matched to a gene; V was cut back by 3 bases and J by 4 bases. CDR3 in amino acids: CASSDPLLAEYNEQFF. The CDR3 DNA follows: TGTGCCAGCAGTGACCCTTTACTAGCGGAGTACAATGAGCAGTTCTTC.

The V and J genes are TRBV5-1 and TRBJ2-2; perhaps TRBD1 as D (7 bases). The ends were cut back, 1 base at V and 4 bases at J, with 14 bases in the middle. This CDR3 comprises 16 residues. The germline V gene has CDR1 SGHRS and CDR2 YFSETQ. The CDR3 spells CASSLRRQGGTGELFF. The CDR3 nucleotides are TGCGCCAGCAGCTTGCGACGACAGGGAGGCACCGGGGAGCTGTTTTTT. Complete variable domain (other parts from reference TRBV5-1 and TRBJ2-2): KAGVTQTPRYLIKTRGQQVTLSCSPISGHRSVSWYQQTPGQGLQFLFEYFSETQRNKGNFPGRFSGRQFSNSRSEMNVSTLELGDSALYLCASSLRRQGGTGELFFGEGSRLTVL.

The rearrangement joins TRBV10-1 to TRBJ2-7; 14 bases map to TRBD2. This CDR3 contains 16 residues. From germline, CDR1 is WNHNN and CDR2 SYGVQD (reference sequence). J gave up 3 bases and V 5 bases, and 6 bases lay outside the gene matches. The CDR3 DNA reads as TGCGCCAGCAGTAATCTAGGGACTAGCGGGGGCTACGAGCAGTACTTC. Amino acids: CASSNLGTSGGYEQYF.

This chain links TRBV7-3 with TRBJ1-1; 11 positions agree with TRBD1. The length of the CDR3 is 17 residues. J lost 7 bases, V lost 1 base, and 11 bases had no gene match. CDR1 and CDR2 (germline): SGHTA, FQGTGA. The CDR3 region is CASSLSPRTGGQGEAFF. CDR3 sequence (DNA): TGTGCCAGCAGCTTAAGCCCCCGGACAGGGGGCCAGGGTGAAGCTTTCTTT.

J is TRBJ1-4 and V is TRBV19, with TRBD1 matching 10 bases. Germline CDR1 and CDR2: LNHDA and SQIVND (reference sequence). This CDR3 is built from 14 residues. The J segment lost 6 bases and the V segment lost 6 bases, leaving 4 bases of the junction unmatched. The CDR3: CASRTGGSDEKLFF. Written as DNA, the CDR3 is TGTGCCAGTAGGACAGGGGGCAGCGATGAAAAACTGTTTTTT. The complete variable domain, with remaining parts taken from reference TRBV19 and TRBJ1-4, reads DGGITQSPKYLFRKEGQNVTLSCEQNLNHDAMYWYRQDPGQGLRLIYYSQIVNDFQKGDIAEGYSVSREKKESFPLTVTSAQKNPTAFYLCASRTGGSDEKLFFGSGTQLSVL.

The V and J genes are TRBV6-6 and TRBJ1-2, with D possibly being TRBD1 (5 bases). CDR3 size: 13 residues. Germline V CDR1 and CDR2: MNHNY, SVGAGI (reference sequence). Trimming pared 5 bases from V and 5 bases from J, leaving 12 bases between. The CDR3 loop is CASSLDDSYGYTF. Here the CDR3 DNA reads TGTGCCAGCAGTCTCGACGACAGTTATGGCTACACCTTC.

This clone was counted a single time. The chain is built from TRBV15 and TRBJ2-7; possibly TRBD2 for D (6 bases). The CDR3 has 15 residues. The V end was cut by 5 bases, the J end by 4 bases, with 18 bases between. The germline CDR1 and CDR2 sequences are LNHNV and YYDKDF (reference sequence). The CDR3 loop reads CATSPRAGPSYEQYF. The CDR3 nucleotides read TGTGCCACCAGCCCCCGCGCGGGGCCTTCGTACGAGCAGTACTTC.

The genes are TRBV18 and TRBJ2-1, with TRBD1 as a possible D gene (5 bases). The V gene's germline CDR1 is KGHSH and CDR2 LQKENI. Trimming took off 1 base at V and 6 bases at J, with 16 bases between the two ends. This CDR3 comprises 16 residues. The CDR3 is CASSPQGRQISNEQFF. CDR3 DNA sequence: TGTGCCAGCTCACCACAGGGGCGTCAGATCTCCAATGAGCAGTTCTTC.

V gene TRBV4-2 combines with J gene TRBJ1-2, with 8 bases identical to TRBD1. V lost 3 bases and J lost 6; bases outside the gene matches: 12. The CDR3 runs 16 residues. Germline CDR1 is LGHNA and CDR2 is YNFKEQ. The CDR3 is CASSQGTGGLMDGYTF. The CDR3 DNA is TGTGCCAGCAGCCAGGGGACAGGTGGTTTGATGGATGGCTACACCTTC.

The chain joins TRBV6-2 or TRBV6-3 to TRBJ2-3; TRBD1 is a possible D gene (5 bases). The CDR3 spans 15 residues. CDR1 is MNHEY, CDR2 SVGEGT, per germline. Between the trimmed V and J ends, which lost 5 bases and 4 bases, there was a span of 16 bases. The CDR3 reads CASSDGQGVADTQYF. The CDR3 coding sequence is TGTGCCAGCAGTGATGGGCAGGGCGTCGCAGATACGCAGTATTTT.

The J gene is TRBJ1-3, the V gene TRBV4-1, with no clear D. V dropped 3 bases and J dropped 8 bases, with 8 bases sitting between them. The CDR3 loop spans 12 amino acids. The germline V gene has CDR1 MGHRA and CDR2 YSYEKL. This CDR3 reads CASSHIRDTIYF. In DNA, the CDR3 is TGCGCCAGCAGCCACATCCGGGACACCATATATTTT.

The chain couples TRBV7-9 to TRBJ1-3, with D possibly matching TRBD1 (5 bases). Germline CDR1 SEHNR, CDR2 FQNEAQ (reference sequence). The CDR3 loop spans 15 amino acids. V lost 8 bases and J 0 bases, leaving 14 bases between the germline ends. CDR3 coding DNA: TGTGCCAGCGGAGAACAGGTGAACTCTGGAAACACCATATATTTT. Translated: CASGEQVNSGNTIYF.

The rearrangement uses TRBV3-1 (or the pseudogene TRBV3-2) and TRBJ1-1, with D possibly matching TRBD1 (5 bases). Germline lookup yields CDR1 LGHDT and CDR2 YNNKEL (reference sequence). CDR3 length: 17 amino acids. V lost 4 bases to trimming and J lost 2 bases, with 20 bases between them. The DNA of the CDR3 is TGTGCCAGCAGCCCCAGGGACTTCTGGAGGTCAAACACTGAAGCTTTCTTT. Amino acid sequence: CASSPRDFWRSNTEAFF.

This sequence joins TRBV7-9 and TRBJ2-3; 8 bases agree with TRBD1. The ends lost 3 bases at V and 0 bases at J; junction bases unmatched: 8. This CDR3 spans 17 amino acids. CDR1 and CDR2 from the germline V gene are SEHNR and FQNEAQ (reference sequence). The CDR3: CASSFGQGLTSTDTQYF. The CDR3 region has the DNA TGTGCCAGCAGCTTCGGACAGGGACTGACTAGCACAGATACGCAGTATTTT.

V and J are TRBV5-4 and TRBJ2-2, with D tentatively TRBD2 (5 bases). V dropped 5 bases and J dropped 1 base, with 12 bases sitting between them. This CDR3 has 15 residues. The V gene's germline CDR1 is SGHNT and CDR2 YYREEE (reference sequence). CDR3 sequence reads: CASRGHGLNTGELFF. Here the CDR3 DNA reads TGTGCCAGCAGAGGGCACGGACTGAACACCGGGGAGCTGTTTTTT.

The chain is built from TRBV5-6 and TRBJ1-2; TRBD1 agrees at 11 bases. This CDR3 region has 17 residues. The germline gives CDR1 SGHDT, CDR2 YYEEEE. V shed 4 bases, J shed 7 bases, and the junction held 15 bases outside the gene matches. The CDR3: CASSHRDRGAAVGGYTF. The CDR3 DNA reads as TGTGCCAGCAGCCATCGGGACAGGGGGGCCGCGGTTGGTGGCTACACCTTC.

This sequence joins TRBV2 and TRBJ1-3; maybe TRBD1 (5 bases). Deletions cut 10 bases from V and 2 bases from J, with 15 bases between. The CDR3 totals 14 residues. CDR1 is SNHLY, CDR2 FYNNEI, per germline. The CDR3 region is CATPVGRAGNTIYF. The CDR3, as DNA: TGTGCCACCCCCGTGGGCAGGGCTGGAAACACCATATATTTT. Full variable domain (remainder filled in from reference TRBV2 and TRBJ1-3): EPEVTQTPSHQVTQMGQEVILRCVPISNHLYFYWYRQILGQKVEFLVSFYNNEISEKSEIFDDQFSVERPDGSNFTLKIRSTKLEDSAMYFCATPVGRAGNTIYFGEGSWLTVV.

The genes are TRBV5-6 and TRBJ2-7, with D perhaps TRBD2 (6 bases). The ends were cut back, 3 bases at V and 5 bases at J, with 18 bases in the middle. The CDR3 contains 15 residues. Germline loops: CDR1 SGHDT, CDR2 YYEEEE. For the CDR3, the DNA is TGTGCCAGCAGCTCGCGGGACGCAGGAGGGGACGAGCAGTACTTC. As protein: CASSSRDAGGDEQYF.

V gene TRBV4-1 combines with J gene TRBJ2-1, with TRBD2 matching 10 bases. The CDR3 is 16 amino acids. Per germline, CDR1 MGHRA and CDR2 YSYEKL. V trimming: 4 bases; J trimming: 7 bases; junction bases outside the gene matches: 10. CDR3 sequence: CASSPLGGLAVNEQFF. CDR3 nucleotide sequence: TGCGCCAGCAGCCCTCTCGGCGGACTAGCGGTAAATGAGCAGTTCTTC.

The rearrangement uses TRBV20-1 and TRBJ2-7; TRBD2 matches at 12 bases. This CDR3 comprises 17 residues. V lost 3 bases to trimming and J lost 4 bases; unmatched junction nucleotides: 13. Per the germline V gene, CDR1 is DFQATT and CDR2 is SNEGSKA (reference sequence). CDR3 bases: TGCAGTGCTAGTTCGGCTAGCGGGGGGGCCGGCATATACGAGCAGTACTTC. Amino acids: CSASSASGGAGIYEQYF.

The chain joins TRBV20-1 to TRBJ2-5; D possibly uses TRBD1 or TRBD2 (5 bases each). CDR1 and CDR2 (germline): DFQATT, SNEGSKA (reference sequence). V was shortened by 3 bases and J by 4 bases, with 18 bases between the two germline ends. This CDR3 region has 15 residues. CDR3 DNA sequence: TGCAGTGCTAGTGAGGGAATTGGGGCTCCAGAGACCCAGTACTTC. Protein sequence: CSASEGIGAPETQYF.